The T cell receptor (beta chain) under discussion was sequenced for a study of long-term antiretroviral therapy in people with HIV. Across the study: The earliest specimens came about a decade ahead of the 2015 immediate-ART recommendation.

Note on this clone: What it recognizes is unknown.

The study's findings and limits: Dating from the mid-2000s to the late 2010s, the blood was possibly obtained under older ART regimens. When set beside controls, HIV repertoires had CDR3 length ranges that were narrower.

The CDR3 covers 13 residues. Per the germline V gene, CDR1 is MNHEY and CDR2 is SMNVEV (reference sequence). The V and J ends lost 8 bases and 4 bases respectively, with 12 bases between them. Version v3.0 of the immunoSEQ assay ran at survey level. The repertoire was sequenced with immunoSEQ multiplex PCR; TCRdb's copy has only in-frame clones and lacks some. The sample includes roughly 21,000 clones, around 81% of them seen just once. The TCR originated in a man in his forties or fifties with HIV. The J gene is TRBJ1-3, the V gene TRBV27; a weak D match, TRBD1 (5 bases). This material consisted of unsorted PBMCs, taken 0.1 years before starting antiretroviral therapy. CDR3 nucleotides: TGTGCCAGCTCCTCGGGGCCAGGAAACACCATATATTTT. Amino acids: CASSSGPGNTIYF.